One sample yielded the 23 T cell receptor beta chains listed below, sequenced in a study of tumor-infiltrating lymphocytes in localized non-small cell lung cancer. Assay: immunoSEQ multiplex PCR; the TCRdb copy retains only in-frame clones and omits some. The sample lists about 23,000 clones; just under 70% were seen once. Sample: lung tumor tissue. These receptors were collected from a human donor with non-small cell lung cancer.

CDR3 in DNA: TGTGCCAGCAGCTCCGGGACAGGGTTAGGCTACACCTTC. Amino acid sequence: CASSSGTGLGYTF. V usage is TRBV7-9 and J usage is TRBJ1-2, with TRBD1 identical over 9 bases. V was pared by 4 bases and J by 8 bases, with 5 bases of the junction left unmatched. The CDR3 loop spans 13 amino acids. Germline V lookup: CDR1 SEHNR, CDR2 FQNEAQ (reference sequence).

The J gene is TRBJ1-3, the V gene TRBV11-2; maybe TRBD1 (5 bases). The V and J ends lost 5 bases and 4 bases respectively, with 12 bases between them. Germline CDR1 and CDR2: SGHAT and FQNNGV. The CDR3 extends over 14 amino acids. Here the CDR3 DNA reads TGTGCCAGCAGCCCCCCGGGGGTGGGAAACACCATATATTTT. It yields the protein CASSPPGVGNTIYF.

The chain couples TRBV14 to TRBJ2-7; D might be TRBD1 (5 bases). Per germline, CDR1 SGHDN and CDR2 FVKESK. This CDR3 comprises 14 residues. The V and J ends lost 5 bases and 1 base respectively, with 12 bases between them. The CDR3 region is CASSAKSGSYEQYF. The CDR3 DNA reads TGTGCCAGCAGCGCTAAATCAGGGTCCTACGAGCAGTACTTC.

The rearrangement uses TRBV7-9 and TRBJ1-4; 7 bases align to TRBD1. The V and J ends lost 4 bases and 5 bases, in that order; junction bases with no gene match: 7. This CDR3 comprises 15 residues. From germline, CDR1 is SEHNR and CDR2 FQNEAQ (reference sequence). DNA of the CDR3: TGTGCCAGCAGCTGGCCGGGACAGTTAAATGAAAAACTGTTTTTT. Amino acid sequence: CASSWPGQLNEKLFF. The full variable domain, with the rest looked up from reference TRBV7-9 and TRBJ1-4, is DTGVSQNPRHKITKRGQNVTFRCDPISEHNRLYWYRQTLGQGPEFLTYFQNEAQLEKSRLLSDRFSAERPKGSFSTLEIQRTEQGDSAMYLCASSWPGQLNEKLFFGSGTQLSVL.

The DNA of the CDR3 is TGCGCCAGCAGCTTGGGGGGAGGTAGCAATCAGCCCCAGCATTTT. Amino acid sequence: CASSLGGGSNQPQHF. The chain uses TRBV5-1 and TRBJ1-5; D not resolved. V lost 0 bases to trimming and J lost 0 bases, with 7 bases between them. From germline, CDR1 is SGHRS and CDR2 YFSETQ. The CDR3 contains 15 residues.

This clone was counted once. The chain joins TRBV5-1 to TRBJ2-1; D unresolved. CDR3 size: 16 residues. Germline-derived CDR1 and CDR2 are SGHRS and YFSETQ. The V end was cut by 5 bases, the J end by 1 base, with 16 bases between. The CDR3 protein is CASSLPETFSYNEQFF. CDR3 sequence (DNA): TGCGCCAGCAGTCTTCCTGAGACCTTTTCCTACAATGAGCAGTTCTTC.

V usage is TRBV7-8 and J usage is TRBJ1-1; a weak D match, TRBD1 (5 bases). Trimming stripped 5 bases from V and 0 bases from J, with 16 bases between. The CDR3 covers 16 residues. CDR1 and CDR2 (germline): SGHVS, FQNEAQ. The CDR3, as DNA: TGTGCCAGCAGCCCTAGGGTCGGGGCGATGAACACTGAAGCTTTCTTT. It specifies CASSPRVGAMNTEAFF.

The chain is built from TRBV9 and TRBJ2-3; 9 bases align to TRBD1. This CDR3 comprises 15 residues. The V gene end was trimmed by 0 bases and the J gene end by 6 bases; junction bases not matched to a gene: 5. Germline V CDR1 and CDR2: SGDLS, YYNGEE. This chain's CDR3 is CASSVGGQGGDTQYF. The CDR3 DNA is TGTGCCAGCAGCGTAGGGGGACAGGGAGGGGATACGCAGTATTTT.

This clone was seen a handful of times. DNA for the CDR3: TGTGCCAGCAGCCCCTTAGCGGGAGTCGGCGAGCAGTACTTC. Protein product: CASSPLAGVGEQYF. V is TRBV7-3 and J is TRBJ2-7, with 9 bases fitting TRBD2. V was clipped by 5 bases and J by 6 bases; unmatched bases: 8. The germline V gene has CDR1 SGHTA and CDR2 FQGTGA. The CDR3 spans 14 residues.

Written as DNA, the CDR3 is TGTGCCAGTACCTGGGGAGCCGGACAATACAATGAGCAGTTCTTC. This sequence encodes CASTWGAGQYNEQFF. This chain connects TRBV7-8 to TRBJ2-1; TRBD1 or TRBD2 may be the D gene (5 bases each). CDR3 size: 15 residues. The V end was cut by 9 bases, the J end by 4 bases, with 19 bases between. Per the germline V gene, CDR1 is SGHVS and CDR2 is FQNEAQ.

The gene calls are TRBV7-9 and TRBJ1-1; 7 bases match TRBD1. V dropped 6 bases and J dropped 5; count of bases not matched to a gene: 6. Per germline, CDR1 SEHNR and CDR2 FQNEAQ (reference sequence). CDR3 size: 13 residues. DNA for the CDR3: TGTGCCAGCAGTCCGGACAGGTGGACTGAAGCTTTCTTT. Protein product: CASSPDRWTEAFF.

The chain combines TRBV2 with TRBJ1-6; TRBD1 might be the D (5 bases). V lost 3 bases and J 5 bases, leaving 14 bases between the germline ends. Germline-derived CDR1 and CDR2 are SNHLY and FYNNEI. CDR3 length: 16 residues. The CDR3, as DNA: TGTGCCAGCAGTGAGGGGCCAGGGTCGAATAATTCACCCCTCCACTTT. It encodes CASSEGPGSNNSPLHF.

The chain recombines TRBV11-2 with TRBJ2-1; 11 bases fit TRBD2. V trimming: 2 bases; J trimming: 6 bases; junction bases outside the gene matches: 9. There are 17 residues in the CDR3. The germline CDR1 and CDR2 sequences are SGHAT and FQNNGV. The CDR3 is CASSLLRTSGYLNEQFF. The CDR3 region has the DNA TGTGCCAGCAGCTTACTCCGGACTAGCGGGTACCTCAATGAGCAGTTCTTC.

The chain combines TRBV4-3 with TRBJ2-7, with a weak D call TRBD1 (6 bases). V was clipped by 0 bases and J by 9 bases, with 15 bases between them. Germline loops: CDR1 LGHNA, CDR2 YSLEER. The CDR3 totals 14 residues. CDR3 coding DNA: TGCGCCAGCAGCCAAGAGGACCGGAAGGGGGTGCAGTACTTC. This codes for CASSQEDRKGVQYF.

This chain connects TRBV18 to TRBJ1-3; the D gene is possibly TRBD1 (5 bases). Between the trimmed V and J ends, which lost 2 bases and 0 bases, there was a span of 14 bases. The germline V gene encodes CDR1 KGHSH and CDR2 LQKENI. The CDR3 consists of 17 residues. CDR3 loop: CASSPTHRSPSGNTIYF. The CDR3 nucleotides read TGTGCCAGCTCACCAACCCACAGGTCCCCCTCTGGAAACACCATATATTTT.

The gene calls are TRBV5-6 and TRBJ2-1; tentatively, D is TRBD2 (6 bases). Trimming pared 4 bases from V and 15 bases from J, leaving 26 bases between. This CDR3 has 15 amino acids. The germline V gene has CDR1 SGHDT and CDR2 YYEEEE. The CDR3 DNA follows: TGTGCCAGCAGCCCGGGACTTCAGCGGGTAGACGATCGGTTCTTC. This codes for CASSPGLQRVDDRFF.

This clone was detected a few times. The rearrangement links TRBV7-2 to TRBJ2-3, with D perhaps matching TRBD2 (5 bases). The CDR3 sequence is 11 residues long. Trimming took off 1 base at V and 9 bases at J, with 5 bases between the two ends. Germline V gene data show CDR1 as SGHTA and CDR2 as FQGNSA. Here the CDR3 DNA reads TGTGCCAGCAGCTTAGGGAGGACGCAGTATTTT. It is translated as CASSLGRTQYF. The variable domain in full, with the rest retrieved from reference TRBV7-2 and TRBJ2-3, is GAGVSQSPSNKVTEKGKDVELRCDPISGHTALYWYRQSLGQGLEFLIYFQGNSAPDKSGLPSDRFSAERTGGSVSTLTIQRTQQEDSAVYLCASSLGRTQYFGPGTRLTVL.

This clone is a singleton in its sample. V usage is TRBV29-1 and J usage is TRBJ1-2; no clear D gene. V shed 7 bases and J shed 6 bases, with 12 bases lying between them. CDR3 length: 11 residues. In germline, CDR1 is SQVTM, CDR2 ANQGSEA. CDR3 loop: CSGELGNGYTF. CDR3 DNA: TGCAGCGGGGAATTGGGGAATGGCTACACCTTC.

The gene calls are TRBV29-1 and TRBJ2-7; 7 bases are shared with TRBD1. This CDR3 region has 14 residues. Germline V gene sequence: CDR1 SQVTM, CDR2 ANQGSEA. Trimming removed 1 base from V and 4 bases from J; junction bases left unmatched: 7. CDR3 sequence reads: CSVEAGGVGYEQYF. CDR3 DNA: TGCAGCGTTGAAGCAGGGGGAGTTGGTTACGAGCAGTACTTC.

CDR3 amino acids: CASSLWLQETEAFF. The CDR3 DNA reads as TGCGCCAGCAGCTTGTGGCTCCAGGAAACTGAAGCTTTCTTT. The gene calls are TRBV5-1 and TRBJ1-1; D uncertain. Looked up from germline, CDR1 is SGHRS and CDR2 is YFSETQ. Deletions cut 1 base from V and 5 bases from J, with 12 bases between. CDR3 length: 14 amino acids. The variable domain in full, with the rest retrieved from reference TRBV5-1 and TRBJ1-1, is KAGVTQTPRYLIKTRGQQVTLSCSPISGHRSVSWYQQTPGQGLQFLFEYFSETQRNKGNFPGRFSGRQFSNSRSEMNVSTLELGDSALYLCASSLWLQETEAFFGQGTRLTVV.

The gene calls are TRBV7-9 and TRBJ2-7; 8 bases map to TRBD2. This CDR3 spans 14 amino acids. Trimming at V came to 3 bases and at J to 5 bases, leaving 6 bases not matched to a gene. The V gene's germline CDR1 is SEHNR and CDR2 FQNEAQ (reference sequence). The CDR3 region has the DNA TGTGCCAGCAGCTTGGGACTAGGTTTTAACGAGCAGTACTTC. Translating gives CASSLGLGFNEQYF.

J is TRBJ1-1 and V is TRBV19; a weak D match, TRBD1 (6 bases). Trimming shortened V by 2 bases and J by 1 base, and 14 bases separated the two germline ends. Per germline, CDR1 LNHDA and CDR2 SQIVND (reference sequence). CDR3 size: 16 residues. CDR3 residues: CASSIFWTVGNTEAFF. The CDR3 DNA follows: TGTGCCAGTAGTATATTCTGGACAGTCGGGAACACTGAAGCTTTCTTT.

V is TRBV7-8 and J is TRBJ2-5, with D perhaps matching TRBD2 (6 bases). This CDR3 comprises 15 residues. V shed 0 bases and J shed 5 bases, with 13 bases lying between them. CDR1 and CDR2 (germline): SGHVS, FQNEAQ. CDR3 sequence: CASSLALAPRETQYF. DNA for the CDR3: TGTGCCAGCAGCTTAGCGCTAGCGCCCAGGGAGACCCAGTACTTC.